The 24 T cell receptor beta chains presented below share a single source sample, sequenced in a study of human T cells and chemical hapten exposure. Time point specified: pre-sensitization, week 0. Indicated treatment: therapeutic diphenylcyclopropenone sensitization with weekly scalp DPC. TCRdb re-analysed the RACE reads in MiXCR, keeping a single row per CDR3 protein. The top ten clones hold roughly 1.2% of a sample with a few hundred thousand distinct CDR3 sequences, about 7.7% of them seen once. The specimen was whole blood, collected in connection with sensitization to the hapten diphenylcyclopropenone (DPC). All receptors come from a man aged 18 to 29 with alopecia areata. Some clones in this sample may be carry-over from other donors' samples.

V is TRBV11-2 and J is TRBJ2-7; 12 positions agree with TRBD2. Germline lookup yields CDR1 SGHAT and CDR2 FQNNGV. V gave up 6 bases and J gave up 2 bases; unmatched junction bases: 8. The CDR3 is 16 residues long. CDR3 sequence: CASRPGLAGKPYEQYF. In nucleotides, the CDR3 is TGTGCCAGCAGGCCAGGACTAGCGGGGAAGCCCTACGAGCAGTACTTC.

This clonotype was seen only a few times. V gene TRBV20-1 combines with J gene TRBJ2-1; tentatively, D is TRBD2 (6 bases). The germline gives CDR1 DFQATT, CDR2 SNEGSKA (reference sequence). Trimming cost V 2 bases and J 1 base, with 9 bases left between them. CDR3 length: 14 amino acids. The CDR3 loop is CSARRGTSYNEQFF. In DNA form, the CDR3 reads TGCAGTGCTAGACGGGGGACTTCCTACAATGAGCAGTTCTTC.

The V call is TRBV3-1, the J call TRBJ2-1, with D perhaps TRBD2 (6 bases). The V and J ends lost 6 bases and 6 bases respectively, with 12 bases between them. This CDR3 has 13 residues. Germline-derived CDR1 and CDR2 are LGHDT and YNNKEL (reference sequence). CDR3 sequence reads: CASSYRAGNEQFF. The DNA of the CDR3 is TGTGCCAGCAGTTACCGAGCGGGCAATGAGCAGTTCTTC.

In this sample, this clonotype turned up many times. V usage is TRBV6-2 or TRBV6-3 and J usage is TRBJ2-1; D possibly corresponds to TRBD1 (6 bases). This CDR3 comprises 16 residues. Looked up from germline, CDR1 is MNHEY and CDR2 is SVGEGT. Trimming pared 7 bases from V and 4 bases from J, leaving 20 bases between. The DNA for the CDR3 is TGTGCCAGCAACATCATCAGGGGTAGAGAGTACAATGAGCAGTTCTTC. It encodes CASNIIRGREYNEQFF.

This clonotype showed up many times. V usage is TRBV12-3 or TRBV12-4 and J usage is TRBJ1-1; TRBD1 matches at 8 bases. This CDR3 has 14 amino acids. Trimming took 3 bases from V and 10 from J; bases not matched to a gene: 10. The CDR3 coding sequence is TGTGCCAGCAGTTTGTCTTTCAGGGGGCGTCGAGCTTTCTTT. This translates into CASSLSFRGRRAFF.

The chain combines TRBV13 with TRBJ1-1; 10 bases are a match to TRBD1. The CDR3 runs to 15 residues. The V gene end was trimmed by 4 bases and the J gene end by 6 bases; junction bases not matched to a gene: 8. Germline lookup yields CDR1 PRHDT and CDR2 FYEKMQ (reference sequence). The CDR3 protein is CASSSRTGGSSEAFF. The DNA of the CDR3 is TGTGCCAGCAGCTCCCGGACAGGGGGGTCCTCTGAAGCTTTCTTT.

This clonotype was detected a few times. V usage is TRBV12-3 or TRBV12-4 and J usage is TRBJ2-3, with a weak D call TRBD1 (6 bases). Deletions cut 6 bases from V and 2 bases from J, with 18 bases between. CDR3 length: 16 amino acids. The CDR3 spells CASSPESGAYTDTQYF. CDR3 DNA sequence: TGTGCCAGCAGCCCTGAGTCAGGGGCCTACACAGATACGCAGTATTTT.

This clonotype has only a few counts. The chain couples TRBV7-2 to TRBJ1-2, with TRBD1 as a possible D gene (5 bases). V was clipped by 1 base and J by 3 bases, with 12 bases between them. This CDR3 region has 15 residues. CDR1 SGHTA and CDR2 FQGNSA come from the germline V gene. The CDR3 is CASSLVSDSYYGYTF. CDR3 sequence (DNA): TGTGCCAGCAGCTTAGTGTCCGACAGTTACTATGGCTACACCTTC.

This clonotype has a count of ten or more. V gene TRBV29-1 combines with J gene TRBJ1-2; 7 bases line up with TRBD1. Trimming removed 5 bases from V and 13 bases from J; junction bases left unmatched: 10. CDR1 SQVTM and CDR2 ANQGSEA come from the germline V gene. This CDR3 comprises 11 residues. Written as DNA, the CDR3 is TGCAGCGTTCGTAATGACAGGGCCTCCACCTTC. This codes for CSVRNDRASTF.

The V call is TRBV3-1, the J call TRBJ2-2; D not resolved. Trimming removed 0 bases at V and 0 bases at J, with 2 bases between. The CDR3 consists of 14 residues. CDR1 LGHDT and CDR2 YNNKEL come from the germline V gene (reference sequence). CDR3 nucleotide sequence: TGTGCCAGCAGCCAAGATGCGAACACCGGGGAGCTGTTTTTT. It is translated as CASSQDANTGELFF.

The chain combines TRBV28 with TRBJ2-5; D might be TRBD2 (7 bases). Per the germline V gene, CDR1 is MDHEN and CDR2 is SYDVKM. The CDR3 covers 16 residues. The V end lost 10 bases, the J end lost 4 bases, and 25 bases lay between the germline ends. The CDR3: CATQLDHGGLGETQYF. CDR3 nucleotide sequence: TGTGCCACCCAATTAGATCACGGGGGGCTAGGAGAGACCCAGTACTTC. The full variable domain, completed using reference TRBV28 and TRBJ2-5, is DVKVTQSSRYLVKRTGEKVFLECVQDMDHENMFWYRQDPGLGLRLIYFSYDVKMKEKGDIPEGYSVSREKKERFSLILESASTNQTSMYLCATQLDHGGLGETQYFGPGTRLLVL.

V usage is TRBV29-1 and J usage is TRBJ2-7, with D tentatively TRBD2 (6 bases). The germline V gene has CDR1 SQVTM and CDR2 ANQGSEA. V was clipped by 7 bases and J by 6 bases, with 16 bases between them. CDR3 length equals 12 residues. The DNA for the CDR3 is TGCAGCGGAATTGGGCCAGCGGGCGAGCAGTACGTC. As protein: CSGIGPAGEQYV.

This clonotype was observed at least ten times. This chain links TRBV11-2 with TRBJ1-4; D unclear. The CDR3 is 15 residues long. V gave up 0 bases and J gave up 0 bases, with 5 bases separating them. The germline gives CDR1 SGHAT, CDR2 FQNNGV. CDR3 in amino acids: CASSLDFATNEKLFF. The CDR3 nucleotides are TGTGCCAGCAGCTTAGACTTTGCAACTAATGAAAAACTGTTTTTT.

This chain connects TRBV5-1 to TRBJ1-1; TRBD1 agrees at 7 bases. There are 14 residues in the CDR3. V gave up 4 bases and J gave up 1 base; unmatched junction bases: 4. The germline gives CDR1 SGHRS, CDR2 YFSETQ. The CDR3 spells CASSGGQSNTEAFF. The CDR3 coding sequence is TGCGCCAGCAGCGGGGGACAGTCGAACACTGAAGCTTTCTTT.

CDR3 loop: CASSYAIGNQPQHF. The CDR3 DNA follows: TGTGCCAGCAGTTACGCCATAGGCAATCAGCCCCAGCATTTT. V is TRBV6-6 and J is TRBJ1-5; D gene unclear. The CDR3 sequence is 14 residues long. The V end lost 2 bases, the J end lost 2 bases, and 7 bases lay between the germline ends. Looked up from germline, CDR1 is MNHNY and CDR2 is SVGAGI (reference sequence).

The genes are TRBV20-1 and TRBJ2-1; D uncertain. The V end was cut by 0 bases, the J end by 4 bases, with 10 bases between. The V gene's germline CDR1 is DFQATT and CDR2 SNEGSKA (reference sequence). CDR3 length: 14 residues. The CDR3 region is CSARDRLLYNEQFF. The CDR3 DNA reads TGCAGTGCTAGAGACAGGTTATTATACAATGAGCAGTTCTTC.

The V and J genes are TRBV12-3 or TRBV12-4 and TRBJ2-1; no clear D gene. The V end was cut by 3 bases, the J end by 10 bases, with 7 bases between. CDR3 length: 11 residues. The DNA for the CDR3 is TGTGCCAGCAGTTTGTTGAAGGAGCAGTTCTTC. Its translation is CASSLLKEQFF.

This clonotype was recorded a few times. The chain is built from TRBV7-2 and TRBJ1-1; D possibly corresponds to TRBD1 (6 bases). The V end lost 0 bases, the J end lost 0 bases, and 23 bases lay between the germline ends. Germline loops: CDR1 SGHTA, CDR2 FQGNSA. The CDR3 extends over 20 amino acids. The CDR3 loop reads CASSLAPGQYGRGVNTEAFF. DNA for the CDR3: TGTGCCAGCAGCTTAGCACCTGGACAGTACGGGCGGGGGGTGAACACTGAAGCTTTCTTT.

This clonotype was counted between two and nine times. DNA for the CDR3: TGTGCCAGCAGCCCTGGGGGGGGCAGCCCAGATACGCAGTATTTT. Its protein is CASSPGGGSPDTQYF. The chain joins TRBV6-6 to TRBJ2-3; weak D call: TRBD2 (7 bases). This CDR3 is built from 15 residues. V was cut by 6 bases and J by 4 bases, with 17 bases left in between. CDR1 is MNHNY, CDR2 SVGAGI, per germline (reference sequence).

This clonotype occurred a few times. The gene calls are TRBV5-1 and TRBJ2-1; TRBD1 matches at 8 bases. The junction had 5 bases not matched to a gene; V was cut back by 3 bases and J by 12 bases. Per germline, CDR1 SGHRS and CDR2 YFSETQ. The CDR3 contains 12 residues. DNA of the CDR3: TGCGCCAGCAGCTGGGACAGGATTGGGCAGTTCTTC. Its protein product is CASSWDRIGQFF.

This clonotype has a handful of counts. The chain carries TRBV5-1 and TRBJ1-2; TRBD1 matches 9 bases. Germline V lookup: CDR1 SGHRS, CDR2 YFSETQ. The CDR3 runs to 18 residues. V dropped 4 bases and J dropped 3; count of bases not matched to a gene: 16. CDR3 residues: CASSPAGTGKEEYYGYTF. CDR3 in DNA: TGCGCCAGCAGCCCCGCCGGGACAGGGAAGGAAGAGTACTATGGCTACACCTTC.

The rearrangement joins TRBV5-1 to TRBJ2-7; no clear D gene. CDR1 and CDR2 (germline): SGHRS, YFSETQ. The CDR3 extends over 15 amino acids. Trimming pared 0 bases from V and 2 bases from J, leaving 12 bases between. The chain's CDR3 is CASSLDPAGTYEQYF. CDR3 coding DNA: TGCGCCAGCAGCTTGGATCCTGCCGGAACCTACGAGCAGTACTTC.

This sequence joins TRBV2 and TRBJ2-7; unclear D gene. The CDR3 has 14 residues. Germline CDR1 SNHLY, CDR2 FYNNEI. Trimming cost V 2 bases and J 2 bases, with 10 bases left between them. The CDR3 DNA follows: TGTGCCAGCAGTGAACAGGTCTACGCCTACGAGCAGTACGTC. Protein product: CASSEQVYAYEQYV.

The sample holds many counts of this clonotype. A junction boundary mismatches the germline segment, possibly from a read error. This CDR3 is CASSLGRANTEAFF. CDR3 nucleotide sequence: TGTGCCAGCAGCTTGGGCAGGGCGAACACTGAAGCTTTCTTT. V is TRBV5-1 and J is TRBJ1-1; perhaps TRBD1 as D (5 bases). CDR1 and CDR2 (germline): SGHRS, YFSETQ. This CDR3 spans 14 amino acids.